This TCR beta chain was observed in a study of identical twins. Study results and caveats: Rather than following the same donors, the conclusions depended on cross-sectional statistical analysis. For monozygotic twins, models underestimated out-of-frame TCR alpha sharing.

This clonotype has at least ten counts. Its antigen is undetermined. TCRdb re-derived calls from the 5' RACE reads in MiXCR, one entry per CDR3 protein. The sample records some 500,000 distinct CDR3 sequences, around a tenth being singletons. These data are also associated with another study on yellow fever vaccine responses in identical twins. This second study notes: Twins showed a vaccine T cell response that reportedly seemed partly convergent, partly personalized.

This TCR was sampled from a woman younger than 35 in good health. Material for sequencing was PBMCs.

CDR3 loop: CASSRVFSGGNEQYF. In nucleotides, the CDR3 is TGTGCCAGCAGCCGAGTCTTTAGCGGGGGAAACGAGCAGTACTTC. V is TRBV3-1 and J is TRBJ2-7; 9 bases match TRBD2. Germline V gene data show CDR1 as LGHDT and CDR2 as YNNKEL (reference sequence). The CDR3 runs to 15 residues. Germline trimming cut 4 bases from V and 5 bases from J; bases unmatched to any gene: 9.